Listed here are 26 T cell receptor beta chains from one sample, sequenced in a study of T cells in Graves' hyperthyroidism and ophthalmopathy. The TCR beta CDR3 regions underwent amplification using RNA transcripts as the source. The primer set for the first-round RT-PCR of the TCR CDR3 was HTBI. A single record per CDR3 protein comes from TCRdb applying MiXCR to the multiplex PCR reads. The table records 300,000 to 500,000 distinct CDR3 sequences, about 15% of them present only once. Sequencing was carried out using blood. All receptors come from a woman younger than 45 with Graves' hyperthyroidism.

This clonotype was picked up many times. V and J are TRBV28 and TRBJ2-7; D perhaps matches TRBD1 (7 bases). CDR1 and CDR2 from the germline V gene are MDHEN and SYDVKM. Trimming left V 10 bases short and J 4 bases short, with 17 bases between. The CDR3 sequence is 13 residues long. The CDR3 DNA follows: TGTGCCATGCGAAAGGCAGGGGGGTACGAGCAGTACTTC. It codes for CAMRKAGGYEQYF.

This clonotype was counted only a few times. This sequence joins TRBV28 and TRBJ2-3; a possible D gene is TRBD2 (6 bases). Germline V gives CDR1 MDHEN, CDR2 SYDVKM. The length of the CDR3 is 17 residues. Trimming took 6 bases from V and 0 from J, leaving 19 bases between them. CDR3 sequence: CASSSRDVTPSTDTQYF. The CDR3 coding sequence is TGTGCCAGCAGCTCGCGGGACGTGACGCCTAGCACAGATACGCAGTATTTT.

This chain uses TRBV5-8 with TRBJ2-7; no definite D call. V dropped 3 bases and J dropped 7 bases, with 11 bases sitting between them. Germline lookup yields CDR1 SGHTS and CDR2 YDEGEE. This CDR3 spans 12 amino acids. The CDR3 DNA follows: TGTGCCAGCAGCTCCCTCCCCAGTGAGCAGTACTTC. It codes for CASSSLPSEQYF.

With regard to this clonotype: At one end the junction does not follow the germline gene, possibly because of a read error. DNA for the CDR3: TGTGCCGGCAGCGCTACAGGGATTGAGGGCTACACCTTC. This sequence encodes CAGSATGIEGYTF. The gene calls are TRBV9 and TRBJ1-2, with D perhaps TRBD1 (6 bases). Germline V gene sequence: CDR1 SGDLS, CDR2 YYNGEE. This CDR3 comprises 13 residues.

This clonotype has a count of ten or more. V gene TRBV18 combines with J gene TRBJ1-1; 9 positions match TRBD1. The germline V gene has CDR1 KGHSH and CDR2 LQKENI. V trimming: 5 bases; J trimming: 1 base; junction bases outside the gene matches: 5. This CDR3 is built from 15 residues. CDR3 region: CASSSLGQGNTEAFF. CDR3 in DNA: TGTGCCAGCTCATCACTGGGACAGGGGAACACTGAAGCTTTCTTT.

This clonotype was observed many times. The V call is TRBV18, the J call TRBJ2-4; 8 bases align to TRBD1. Germline V gene sequence: CDR1 KGHSH, CDR2 LQKENI. The CDR3 has 17 residues. V gave up 0 bases and J gave up 3 bases; unmatched junction bases: 7. The CDR3 bases are TGTGCCAGCTCACCACCTAAAGGACAGGGAGGCAAAAACATTCAGTACTTC. This sequence encodes CASSPPKGQGGKNIQYF. The whole variable domain, filled in from reference TRBV18 and TRBJ2-4, reads NAGVMQNPRHLVRRRGQEARLRCSPMKGHSHVYWYRQLPEEGLKFMVYLQKENIIDESGMPKERFSAEFPKEGPSILRIQQVVRGDSAAYFCASSPPKGQGGKNIQYFGAGTRLSVL.

This clonotype came up many times. V usage is TRBV2 and J usage is TRBJ2-1; TRBD1 agrees at 7 bases. CDR1 and CDR2 (germline): SNHLY, FYNNEI. After removal of 6 bases from V and 9 bases from J, the junction contained 2 bases not matched to a gene. This CDR3 contains 11 residues. CDR3 sequence reads: CASRQGSEQFF. The CDR3 coding sequence is TGTGCCAGCAGACAGGGGAGTGAGCAGTTCTTC.

In its sample, this clonotype was seen many times. In DNA, the CDR3 is TGTGCCAGTAAAAACGGAGGGGCGAGGGACACTGAAGCTTTCTTT. Its protein is CASKNGGARDTEAFF. This chain links TRBV28 with TRBJ1-1; possibly TRBD1 for D (5 bases). V lost 9 bases and J lost 3, with 20 bases in between. There are 15 residues in the CDR3. Germline values: CDR1 MDHEN, CDR2 SYDVKM.

This clonotype was detected ten times or more. The chain has TRBV12-3 or TRBV12-4 and TRBJ2-3; 7 bases line up with TRBD2. Trimming cost V 5 bases and J 2 bases; bases outside gene matches: 10. CDR3 size: 16 residues. CDR3 protein: CASSPDRSGNTDTQYF. The CDR3 region has the DNA TGTGCCAGCAGTCCCGATCGCAGCGGGAACACAGATACGCAGTATTTT.

This clonotype was observed a single time. V gene TRBV19 combines with J gene TRBJ2-2; 9 positions match TRBD1. The V gene end was trimmed by 5 bases and the J gene end by 6 bases; junction bases not matched to a gene: 7. In germline, CDR1 is LNHDA, CDR2 SQIVND (reference sequence). The CDR3 totals 15 residues. The CDR3 loop is CASSPDRGRAGELFF. The CDR3 DNA sequence: TGTGCCAGTAGTCCGGACAGGGGTCGAGCCGGGGAGCTGTTTTTT. The full variable domain, rest sourced from reference TRBV19 and TRBJ2-2, is DGGITQSPKYLFRKEGQNVTLSCEQNLNHDAMYWYRQDPGQGLRLIYYSQIVNDFQKGDIAEGYSVSREKKESFPLTVTSAQKNPTAFYLCASSPDRGRAGELFFGEGSRLTVL.

In its sample, this clonotype was seen a few times. The chain links TRBV10-3 to TRBJ2-2; 7 nucleotides match TRBD1. This CDR3 is built from 15 residues. Germline V gene sequence: CDR1 ENHRY, CDR2 SYGVKD. Trimming took 5 bases from V and 0 from J; bases not matched to a gene: 3. CDR3 nucleotide sequence: TGTGCCATCAGTCCGGGACAGTCGAACACCGGGGAGCTGTTTTTT. Its translation is CAISPGQSNTGELFF.

The table lists this clonotype with many counts. The chain employs TRBV28 and TRBJ1-1, with D unclear. CDR1 is MDHEN, CDR2 SYDVKM, per germline. The CDR3 covers 12 residues. V shed 2 bases and J shed 7 bases, with 8 bases lying between them. CDR3 sequence: CASSLGFSEAFF. The CDR3 DNA reads as TGTGCCAGCAGTTTAGGGTTCAGTGAAGCTTTCTTT.

This clonotype has a count of ten or more. The gene calls are TRBV20-1 and TRBJ1-2; 7 bases are a match to TRBD1. The CDR3 consists of 12 residues. Germline values: CDR1 DFQATT, CDR2 SNEGSKA (reference sequence). V lost 4 bases and J lost 3; bases outside the gene matches: 2. The CDR3 sequence: CSATGTDYGYTF. The CDR3 DNA is TGCAGTGCTACCGGGACAGACTATGGCTACACCTTC.

This clonotype occurred many times. This chain links TRBV20-1 with TRBJ2-1; TRBD2 matches 7 bases. Trimming took 5 bases from V and 3 from J; bases not matched to a gene: 13. The germline gives CDR1 DFQATT, CDR2 SNEGSKA (reference sequence). There are 16 residues in the CDR3. The CDR3, as DNA: TGCAGTGCTCACGACAGAGCGGGGCGGGACTACAATGAGCAGTTCTTC. Translating gives CSAHDRAGRDYNEQFF.

This rearrangement joins TRBV18 to TRBJ1-1; D is undetermined. Germline V gene data show CDR1 as KGHSH and CDR2 as LQKENI. This CDR3 is built from 13 residues. The V end lost 5 bases, the J end lost 7 bases, and 14 bases lay between the germline ends. The CDR3 protein is CASSTTRAIEAFF. The DNA of the CDR3 is TGTGCCAGCTCAACGACACGGGCGATTGAAGCTTTCTTT. The full variable domain, with the rest looked up from reference TRBV18 and TRBJ1-1, is NAGVMQNPRHLVRRRGQEARLRCSPMKGHSHVYWYRQLPEEGLKFMVYLQKENIIDESGMPKERFSAEFPKEGPSILRIQQVVRGDSAAYFCASSTTRAIEAFFGQGTRLTVV.

This clonotype has ten or more counts. The V call is TRBV6-1, the J call TRBJ2-7, with TRBD1 matching over 7 bases. The germline V gene has CDR1 MNHNS and CDR2 SASEGT. With 4 bases clipped from V and 1 base from J, the junction kept 10 bases outside the gene matches. The CDR3 consists of 16 residues. The CDR3 DNA reads TGTGCCAGCAGTGCTCAACCGGGACAGATGTCCTACGAGCAGTACTTC. Amino acid sequence: CASSAQPGQMSYEQYF.

This clonotype was seen ten or more times. The V call is TRBV29-1, the J call TRBJ2-5, with D possibly being TRBD1 or TRBD2 (6 bases each). The CDR3 has 16 amino acids. CDR1 is SQVTM and CDR2 is ANQGSEA in the germline V gene. Trimming left V 3 bases short and J 3 bases short, with 20 bases between. The CDR3, as DNA: TGCAGCGTTGAGGAGAGGACAGCGCGGGGAAAAGAGACCCAGTACTTC. Encoded protein: CSVEERTARGKETQYF. The full variable domain, with the rest looked up from reference TRBV29-1 and TRBJ2-5, is SAVISQKPSRDICQRGTSLTIQCQVDSQVTMMFWYRQQPGQSLTLIATANQGSEATYESGFVIDKFPISRPNLTFSTLTVSNMSPEDSSIYLCSVEERTARGKETQYFGPGTRLLVL.

In this sample, this clonotype turned up many times. The gene calls are TRBV28 and TRBJ2-2, with 10 bases that match TRBD1. Germline trimming cut 2 bases from V and 7 bases from J; bases unmatched to any gene: 4. The CDR3 is made up of 15 amino acids. Germline CDR1 and CDR2: MDHEN and SYDVKM. In nucleotides, the CDR3 is TGTGCCAGCAGTTTAGGGGGACAGGGGTTCGGGGAGCTGTTTTTT. It is translated as CASSLGGQGFGELFF. Filled out from reference TRBV28 and TRBJ2-2, the complete variable domain reads DVKVTQSSRYLVKRTGEKVFLECVQDMDHENMFWYRQDPGLGLRLIYFSYDVKMKEKGDIPEGYSVSREKKERFSLILESASTNQTSMYLCASSLGGQGFGELFFGEGSRLTVL.

This clonotype was observed at least ten times. The chain recombines TRBV30 with TRBJ2-7, with D tentatively TRBD2 (6 bases). The V gene's germline CDR1 is GTSNPN and CDR2 SVGIG (reference sequence). V lost 0 bases to trimming and J lost 6 bases, with 12 bases between them. The CDR3 extends over 13 amino acids. The CDR3 here is CAWSVRDLLEQYF. The DNA of the CDR3 is TGTGCCTGGAGTGTGCGGGACTTGCTCGAGCAGTACTTC.

The V call is TRBV19, the J call TRBJ2-2; D might be TRBD2 (6 bases). CDR1 is LNHDA and CDR2 is SQIVND in the germline V gene (reference sequence). This CDR3 is 17 amino acids long. V was pared by 8 bases and J by 0 bases, with 19 bases between. The CDR3 reads CASSRVGGTANTGELFF. The DNA of the CDR3 is TGTGCCAGTTCCCGAGTCGGCGGGACGGCGAACACCGGGGAGCTGTTTTTT.

The chain combines TRBV5-1 with TRBJ2-7, with 8 bases aligning to TRBD2. This CDR3 region has 14 residues. Germline trimming cut 8 bases from V and 0 bases from J; bases unmatched to any gene: 7. Germline V gene lookup returns CDR1 SGHRS and CDR2 YFSETQ. The CDR3 here is CASTPGGASYEQYF. CDR3 bases: TGCGCCAGTACGCCGGGGGGGGCCTCCTACGAGCAGTACTTC.

This clonotype was seen many times. CDR3 sequence reads: CASSPRDMTDTQYF. CDR3 sequence (DNA): TGTGCCAGCAGTCCCAGGGATATGACAGATACGCAGTATTTT. This rearrangement joins TRBV28 to TRBJ2-3, with a possible D match to TRBD1 (5 bases). Germline V CDR1 and CDR2: MDHEN, SYDVKM. The CDR3 contains 14 residues. V was pared by 5 bases and J by 3 bases, with 12 bases between.

Comments on this clonotype: A clone one base away is much larger, so this may be a read error. The conserved final phenylalanine or tryptophan is absent from the CDR3, which likely points to a read error. The J gene is TRBJ1-2, the V gene TRBV28, with 8 bases matching TRBD1. With V trimmed by 5 bases and J by 4 bases, 3 bases remained unmatched. The V gene's germline CDR1 is MDHEN and CDR2 SYDVKM. This CDR3 is built from 13 residues. CDR3 residues: CASSGQGPYGYTL. The CDR3 DNA follows: TGTGCCAGCAGTGGACAGGGTCCCTATGGCTACACCCTC.

V gene TRBV10-3 combines with J gene TRBJ2-5; 11 bases agree with TRBD1. There are 17 residues in the CDR3. The V gene end was trimmed by 5 bases and the J gene end by 5 bases; junction bases not matched to a gene: 13. Germline V CDR1 and CDR2: ENHRY, SYGVKD. CDR3 nucleotides: TGTGCCATCAGTCCATACGGTGGACAGGGGGCCCGGGAGACCCAGTACTTC. Its translation: CAISPYGGQGARETQYF.

Ten or more counts support this clonotype. The chain joins TRBV7-8 to TRBJ2-7; TRBD1 or TRBD2 may be the D gene (5 bases each). Deletions cut 2 bases from V and 5 bases from J, with 16 bases between. The CDR3 is 15 amino acids. Germline CDR1 is SGHVS and CDR2 is FQNEAQ. As DNA, the CDR3 is TGTGCCAGCAGCTTATGGGGGTTAGAGAAGGACGAGCAGTACTTC. Residues: CASSLWGLEKDEQYF.

The chain is built from TRBV20-1 and TRBJ2-7; 10 bases line up with TRBD2. The V gene's germline CDR1 is DFQATT and CDR2 SNEGSKA (reference sequence). This CDR3 contains 15 residues. V was pared by 0 bases and J by 8 bases, with 10 bases of the junction left unmatched. The CDR3 nucleotides are TGCAGTGCTAGAGATTCTAGCGGGGGAGGGAGGCAGCAGTACTTC. Encoded protein: CSARDSSGGGRQQYF.